This entry features one T cell receptor (beta chain) sequence. The authors' processing: Nucleated cell counts were estimated from reference gene primer amplification. Generated by immunoSEQ multiplex PCR, the TCRdb table keeps only in-frame clones and is missing some. The V and J calls and the clone size are those of that table, but D and trimming were determined from the DNA. The table shows about 260,000 clones, with about 87% occurring only once. These data originate in a study of blood T cell repertoires in COVID-19. Study-level background: Acute-phase and convalescent COVID-19 samples originated in the United States, Italy and Spain. Sources were T cells, B-cell-depleted T cells, or PBMCs; the material itself was cDNA or gDNA.

Germline CDR1 is LGHDT and CDR2 is YNNKEL (reference sequence). Trimming removed 6 bases from V and 6 bases from J; junction bases left unmatched: 5. The CDR3 has 13 amino acids. Material: peripheral blood. This sequence joins TRBV3-1 (or the pseudogene TRBV3-2) and TRBJ2-3, with 8 bases that match TRBD2. This clonotype was obtained from a woman in her forties who had recovered from COVID-19. The DNA for the CDR3 is TGTGCCAGCAGAGCGGGGGTGGTGGATACGCAGTATTTT. Protein: CASRAGVVDTQYF.